This T cell receptor (beta chain) was captured by sequencing in a study of neurological immune-mediated disorders (dated 2019 in TCRdb). Looking at the study overall: Peripheral blood TCR-beta repertoires from patients with HTLV-I-associated myelopathy (HAM/TSP), patients with multiple sclerosis, and healthy controls were compared in the study using UMI-based sequencing. Alongside PBMC samples, the set of around 99 TCR-beta libraries contained longitudinal samples, technical triplicates, and paired CD4+ and CD8+ T-cell subsets that had been sorted. Longitudinal HAM/TSP and healthy donors had 3 time-points each (roughly 3-45 month intervals). The cohort was made up of about 65 subjects, consisting of around 14 HAM/TSP patients, 34 multiple sclerosis patients and 20 or so healthy controls.

cDNA was synthesized by template-switch 5'RACE using a primer carrying a 10-nucleotide random unique molecular identifier by which each TCR transcript was tagged. Each sequencing run produced over 170 million TCR-beta sequences covering 15-18 subjects. The RNeasy kit was used for extraction of total RNA. The KAPA Real-time Library Amplification kit was used to amplify TCR-beta VDJ regions with primers for the TCR constant region and the 5'RACE anchor. A first PCR added sample indexes and Illumina adaptors, and a second PCR then raised library yield. After purification with Ampure beads, the TCR product of roughly 650 bp was size-selected on a 2% E-gel SizeSelection system. Before pooling, library quality was checked on a Bioanalyzer, concentration was measured with Qubit, and libraries were quantified with the Kapa Library Quantification kit. An Illumina HiSeq 2500 was used to sequence the libraries paired-end at 2 x 150 bp. To increase sequence diversity, about 25-31% phiX was spiked into each library pool. As for the original processing: Quality-filtered reads were processed with the UMI-based MiGEC pipeline, which removed over 85% of raw TCR sequences during error correction. VDJ genes were aligned to IMGT germline references, and clonotypes were defined by unique CDR3 amino acid sequence plus V-J genes. VDJtools evaluated clonal expansion, Shannon diversity and CDR3 relatedness (CalcPairwiseDistances, ClusterSamples); CLCbio workbench built phylogenetic trees. Clones with at least 8 unique UMIs were defined as expanded, with this threshold being based on coefficient-of-variation modelling across technical triplicates. Through fastp at Q25 and MiXCR, TCRdb rebuilt clones from the public reads, retaining in-frame beta chains. Each entry is one CDR3 protein sequence, shown with its most common DNA and genes. TCRdb's processing, not the authors' own work, is the source of the V and J calls. Recorded for this sample are roughly 53,000 distinct CDR3 sequences; 7.5% to 9.5% of them occurred a single time. The ten most abundant clones make up over 1.5% of the sample.

The germline V gene encodes CDR1 MNHEY and CDR2 SVGAGI. Spanning cysteine to phenylalanine, the CDR3 consists of 14 amino acids. Here the CDR3 DNA is all that survives: 42 bases in frame from base 1. Relative to germline, V is 7 bases shorter and J is 5 bases shorter, with 15 bases between their ends. This clonotype has at least ten counts. Its target antigen remains unknown. No base quality information exists; no much larger clone differs at one position. What the authors observed across the whole study: TCR clonal expansion was highest in HAM/TSP patients and lowest in MS patients, with MS patients falling below even healthy controls. Across subjects, expanded clones never shared an identical CDR3 amino acid sequence, which suggests that the TCR-beta repertoires in every group were private.

This sample's time point label indicates: longitudinal time-point 3. Blood bank volunteers in Maryland, USA served as the healthy controls. Libraries from unsorted PBMCs were made from 2 million PBMCs kept in RNAlater at -80 degrees C until RNA extraction. PBMCs were separated from peripheral blood using Ficoll-Hypaque density gradient centrifugation and then cryopreserved in liquid nitrogen. The sample was PBMCs. The TCR originated in a middle-aged woman in good health. This chain joins TRBV6-5 to TRBJ2-1; no D segment can be confidently identified. The CDR3 here reads CASTPGPEDNEQFF. The nucleotides read TGTGCCAGCACCCCCGGGCCCGAGGACAATGAGCAGTTCTTC.